One sample yielded the 13 T cell receptor beta chains listed below, sequenced in a study of CXCR3-negative and CXCR3-positive naive CD8 T cells. Study-wide results and caveats: Higher TRB CDR3 hydrophobicity marked CXCR3-positive naive cells relative to CXCR3-negative naive cells.

Preparation of TRB cDNA libraries relied on 5' RACE carrying UMI labels. TCRdb reprocessed the 5' RACE reads and keeps a single row for each CDR3 protein, giving no DNA. The sample is made up of tens of thousands of distinct CDR3 sequences, and the top ten hold 4% to 5.5% of it. Antigen specificity for these receptors is unknown. Sequencing was performed on naive CXCR3+ CD8+ T cells from blood. The subset: CD45RO-CCR7+CD27+CD95- naive CD8+ T cells expressing CXCR3 (TNR3+). All receptors come from a human donor in good health. Some clones in this sample may be carry-over from other donors' samples.

This clonotype is classed as medium-sized by frequency. The chain links TRBV19 to TRBJ1-5. The germline V gene encodes CDR1 LNHDA and CDR2 SQIVND (reference sequence). The CDR3 covers 13 residues. The CDR3 protein is CASVNWGNQPQHF.

This chain joins TRBV27 and TRBJ1-4; the D call from TCRdb, TRBD1, cannot be confirmed without DNA. Germline CDR1 and CDR2: MNHEY and SMNVEV (reference sequence). This CDR3 has 18 residues. The CDR3 reads CASSFSFGQGAEEGKLFF.

V usage is TRBV7-2 and J usage is TRBJ1-1; TCRdb returns TRBD1, unconfirmable since there is no DNA. CDR3 size: 15 residues. The germline V gene has CDR1 SGHTA and CDR2 FQGNSA. The CDR3 region is CASSLLLQGVTEAFF. The full variable domain, rest sourced from reference TRBV7-2 and TRBJ1-1, is GAGVSQSPSNKVTEKGKDVELRCDPISGHTALYWYRQSLGQGLEFLIYFQGNSAPDKSGLPSDRFSAERTGGSVSTLTIQRTQQEDSAVYLCASSLLLQGVTEAFFGQGTRLTVV.

This chain uses TRBV7-3 with TRBJ2-7; lacking DNA, the TRBD1 call made by TCRdb goes unchecked. The CDR3 consists of 15 residues. The germline gives CDR1 SGHTA, CDR2 FQGTGA. CDR3 in amino acids: CASSLTSAEGVEQYF.

This sequence joins TRBV3-1 and TRBJ2-1; TCRdb's D call, TRBD1, is unchecked because there is no DNA. The CDR3 contains 14 residues. Germline CDR1 reads LGHDT; CDR2 reads YNNKEL (reference sequence). CDR3 sequence: CASSQVGAYNEQFF.

The chain is built from TRBV14 and TRBJ2-1; with no DNA, the TCRdb D assignment of TRBD1 cannot be verified. Germline assignment: CDR1 SGHDN and CDR2 FVKESK. The CDR3 totals 16 residues. This CDR3 is CASSGGWTVSYNEQFF.

This chain links TRBV7-8 with TRBJ1-5; there is no DNA to check the TCRdb D call of TRBD1. The germline gives CDR1 SGHVS, CDR2 FQNEAQ. There are 14 residues in the CDR3. This chain's CDR3 is CASSPLQGREPQHF.

The rearrangement links TRBV21-1 to TRBJ1-6. TRBV21-1 is designated a pseudogene. CDR3 length: 17 residues. The CDR3 sequence is CASSKERGFPYNSPLHF.

The CDR3 reads CSVDWGGADTQYF. This rearrangement joins TRBV29-1 to TRBJ2-3; TCRdb lists TRBD1, though no DNA is available to test this call. CDR1 is SQVTM, CDR2 ANQGSEA, per germline. This CDR3 has 13 residues.

This rearrangement joins TRBV6-5 to TRBJ2-1; TCRdb's D call, TRBD2, is unchecked because there is no DNA. Germline V gives CDR1 MNHEY, CDR2 SVGAGI. The CDR3 has 15 residues. CDR3 sequence reads: CASSYSGAQRNEQFF.

V usage is TRBV29-1 and J usage is TRBJ2-7; TCRdb indicates TRBD2, and absent DNA this call remains unverified. Germline CDR1 reads SQVTM; CDR2 reads ANQGSEA. CDR3 length: 14 amino acids. The CDR3 spells CSVAASGGSYEQYF.

The chain combines TRBV29-1 with TRBJ2-1; TCRdb returns TRBD2, unconfirmable since there is no DNA. The germline CDR1 and CDR2 sequences are SQVTM and ANQGSEA. The CDR3 runs 13 residues. The CDR3 here is CSVSGGAYNEQFF.

The V call is TRBV29-1, the J call TRBJ2-5; absent DNA, TCRdb's TRBD1 call cannot be checked. The CDR3 loop spans 15 amino acids. The germline V gene encodes CDR1 SQVTM and CDR2 ANQGSEA. CDR3 sequence: CSVEDRQAQGETQYF.